The TCR beta chain described here comes from a study of T cells after yellow fever vaccination. V lost 2 bases to trimming and J lost 4 bases, with 15 bases between them. The V gene's germline CDR1 is SGHDT and CDR2 YYEEEE. This CDR3 region has 15 residues. This clonotype was counted many times. What it binds is unknown. Broader study findings: Among primary-vaccination clones, most reappeared after the booster, at about 95% for CD4 and 85% to 90% for CD8.

Making TCR cDNA involved 5'RACE template switching, which added UMIs and a universal primer site. Each CDR3 protein gets one entry after TCRdb re-called the 5' RACE reads with MiXCR. The sample holds about 310,000 distinct CDR3 sequences, approximately 3.9% seen once. V usage is TRBV5-6 and J usage is TRBJ1-2, with D uncertain. The sequencing here drew on PBMCs, taken on the day of the yellow fever booster vaccination. The sequence came from a man aged 18 to 30 who received the YFV17D yellow fever vaccine. CDR3 nucleotide sequence: TGTGCCAGCAGCTTAAAAGATCCTATGACCTATGGCTACACCTTC. This sequence encodes CASSLKDPMTYGYTF.